This is a list of T cell receptor beta chains from one sample in a study of spatial heterogeneity in lung cancer. TCRdb re-called the 5' RACE reads through MiXCR, storing one row per CDR3 protein. This sample carries about 120,000 distinct CDR3 sequences, 10% to 15% of them seen once, and the ten largest clones take roughly 17%. The material sequenced was PBMCs, taken at follow-up. The receptors shown here come from a male donor with early-stage non-small cell lung cancer. Each CDR3 is given with its conserved first and last residue. A D gene is named only where the DNA matches it firmly. Expanded clones get a size class; other rows say once, few or many, or leave the size out.

V gene	J gene	D gene	clone size	CDR3 protein	CDR3 DNA
TRBV7-6	TRBJ2-5	-	-	CASSFRQYQETQYF	TGTGCCAGCAGCTTCAGGCAGTACCAAGAGACCCAGTACTTC
TRBV7-9	TRBJ1-5	TRBD1	-	CASSLGMGQSDQPQHF	TGTGCCAGCAGCTTAGGGATGGGACAGTCCGATCAGCCCCAGCATTTT
TRBV6-2/TRBV6-3	TRBJ1-4	-	-	CASSYGGQINEKLFF	TGTGCCAGCAGTTACGGCGGACAGATTAATGAAAAACTGTTTTTT
TRBV20-1	TRBJ2-7	-	-	CSARDAGREQYF	TGCAGTGCTAGAGACGCAGGGAGAGAGCAGTACTTC
TRBV28	TRBJ2-7	-	many	CATLDSFYEQYF	TGTGCCACCCTGGACAGCTTCTACGAGCAGTACTTC
TRBV20-1	TRBJ2-1	TRBD1	many	CSARTLPGQGASEMNEQFF	TGCAGTGCTAGGACCTTACCGGGACAGGGGGCCTCCGAAATGAATGAGCAGTTCTTC
TRBV20-1	TRBJ1-6	-	few	CSARGQVRDSPLHF	TGCAGTGCTAGAGGACAGGTTAGGGATTCACCCCTCCACTTT
TRBV27	TRBJ1-2	TRBD1	many	CASSLKGAYGYTF	TGTGCCAGCAGTTTAAAGGGGGCCTATGGCTACACCTTC
TRBV4-1	TRBJ1-4	-	-	CASSQVRGGNEKLFF	TGCGCCAGCAGCCAAGTAAGGGGGGGTAATGAAAAACTGTTTTTT
TRBV29-1	TRBJ2-2	TRBD1	few	CSVRGGTGGNTGELFF	TGCAGCGTTAGAGGAGGGACAGGGGGTAACACCGGGGAGCTGTTTTTT
TRBV4-3	TRBJ2-5	-	many	CASSQGVMETQYF	TGCGCCAGCAGCCAAGGAGTAATGGAGACCCAGTACTTC
TRBV10-3	TRBJ1-3	-	few	CAISGGQGDYGNTIYF	TGTGCCATCAGTGGCGGGCAGGGAGATTACGGAAACACCATATATTTT
TRBV28	TRBJ2-1	-	-	CASSLWGGGYNEQFF	TGTGCCAGCAGTTTATGGGGAGGGGGCTACAATGAGCAGTTCTTC
TRBV30	TRBJ2-3	-	few	CAWSGRRTQYF	TGTGCCTGGAGTGGCCGGCGCACGCAGTATTTT
TRBV10-3	TRBJ2-3	TRBD2	few	CAISLAGAEDTQYF	TGTGCCATCAGTTTAGCGGGGGCTGAAGATACGCAGTATTTT
TRBV6-2/TRBV6-3	TRBJ1-1	TRBD1	-	CASSYSPRGLLRNTEAFF	TGTGCCAGCAGTTACTCCCCCAGGGGGCTATTGAGAAACACTGAAGCTTTCTTT
TRBV24-1	TRBJ2-3	-	-	CATSDRHSTDTQYF	TGTGCCACCAGTGACCGACATAGCACAGATACGCAGTATTTT
TRBV7-9	TRBJ1-5	-	few	CASSLGARNDQPQHF	TGTGCCAGCAGCTTAGGGGCCAGGAATGATCAGCCCCAGCATTTT
TRBV5-1	TRBJ2-2	TRBD1	few	CASSFGRGPTGELFF	TGCGCCAGCAGCTTCGGCAGGGGGCCCACCGGGGAGCTGTTTTTT
TRBV7-6	TRBJ2-1	TRBD2	many	CASSPGTSGGDEQFF	TGTGCCAGCAGCCCCGGGACTAGCGGGGGGGACGAGCAGTTCTTC
TRBV5-6	TRBJ1-6	TRBD1	many	CASSPIGTGGLSPLHF	TGTGCCAGCAGCCCGATAGGGACAGGGGGCCTTTCACCCCTCCACTTT
TRBV7-2	TRBJ1-2	-	few	CASSLQGGDYGYTF	TGTGCCAGCAGCTTACAGGGCGGAGACTATGGCTACACCTTC
TRBV4-2	TRBJ2-1	-	-	CASSQDKAQAGHEQFF	TGTGCCAGCAGCCAAGATAAGGCCCAAGCGGGCCATGAGCAGTTCTTC
TRBV6-5	TRBJ1-2	TRBD1	many	CASSYQSADRVRGYTF	TGTGCCAGCAGTTACCAAAGCGCGGACAGGGTGCGAGGCTACACCTTC
TRBV29-1	TRBJ1-1	-	few	CSVEEGGRGAFF	TGCAGCGTTGAAGAGGGGGGAAGGGGAGCTTTCTTT
TRBV5-1	TRBJ2-1	-	few	CASSLPQKPSQFF	TGCGCCAGCAGCCTACCCCAAAAACCTTCGCAGTTCTTC
TRBV20-1	TRBJ2-3	-	few	CSARDGGRGVANTDTQYF	TGCAGTGCTAGAGATGGGGGCAGAGGGGTAGCGAATACAGATACGCAGTATTTT
TRBV2	TRBJ2-1	-	-	CASSEARSSYNEQFF	TGTGCCAGCAGTGAGGCGCGAAGTTCCTACAATGAGCAGTTCTTC
TRBV5-1	TRBJ1-1	-	-	CASRATVNTEAFF	TGCGCCAGCAGGGCCACAGTGAACACTGAAGCTTTCTTT